This T cell receptor beta chain was sequenced for a study of T cell responses to AZD1222 COVID-19 vaccine. The overall study: Samples with a second dose at about 4 or about 12 weeks were pooled together.

Clones were read by immunoSEQ multiplex PCR, and TCRdb kept only the in-frame ones, dropping some. Found here are 180,000 or so clones, about 95% of them singletons; the top ten hold 0.64%. With respect to this clone: Its antigen is unknown.

This CDR3 has 13 residues. V lost 3 bases and J 8 bases, leaving 10 bases between the germline ends. From germline, CDR1 is SGHAT and CDR2 FQDESV (reference sequence). Overall study findings and caveats: Reports say nearly half of spike-specific TCRs go after unmutated variant regions. The sample set comprised mostly white British donors with more females, and clonal diversity was possibly underestimated. The peak T cell response came first, and repertoires were sampled only after it.

The gene calls are TRBV11-1 and TRBJ1-4; D is perhaps TRBD1 (6 bases). The receptor's source is an adult in good health. This specimen was peripheral blood, taken on day 0 of AZD1222 vaccination. CDR3 bases: TGTGCCAGCAGCTTTGCAGGGGAGGAAAAACTGTTTTTT. Translated, it gives CASSFAGEEKLFF.